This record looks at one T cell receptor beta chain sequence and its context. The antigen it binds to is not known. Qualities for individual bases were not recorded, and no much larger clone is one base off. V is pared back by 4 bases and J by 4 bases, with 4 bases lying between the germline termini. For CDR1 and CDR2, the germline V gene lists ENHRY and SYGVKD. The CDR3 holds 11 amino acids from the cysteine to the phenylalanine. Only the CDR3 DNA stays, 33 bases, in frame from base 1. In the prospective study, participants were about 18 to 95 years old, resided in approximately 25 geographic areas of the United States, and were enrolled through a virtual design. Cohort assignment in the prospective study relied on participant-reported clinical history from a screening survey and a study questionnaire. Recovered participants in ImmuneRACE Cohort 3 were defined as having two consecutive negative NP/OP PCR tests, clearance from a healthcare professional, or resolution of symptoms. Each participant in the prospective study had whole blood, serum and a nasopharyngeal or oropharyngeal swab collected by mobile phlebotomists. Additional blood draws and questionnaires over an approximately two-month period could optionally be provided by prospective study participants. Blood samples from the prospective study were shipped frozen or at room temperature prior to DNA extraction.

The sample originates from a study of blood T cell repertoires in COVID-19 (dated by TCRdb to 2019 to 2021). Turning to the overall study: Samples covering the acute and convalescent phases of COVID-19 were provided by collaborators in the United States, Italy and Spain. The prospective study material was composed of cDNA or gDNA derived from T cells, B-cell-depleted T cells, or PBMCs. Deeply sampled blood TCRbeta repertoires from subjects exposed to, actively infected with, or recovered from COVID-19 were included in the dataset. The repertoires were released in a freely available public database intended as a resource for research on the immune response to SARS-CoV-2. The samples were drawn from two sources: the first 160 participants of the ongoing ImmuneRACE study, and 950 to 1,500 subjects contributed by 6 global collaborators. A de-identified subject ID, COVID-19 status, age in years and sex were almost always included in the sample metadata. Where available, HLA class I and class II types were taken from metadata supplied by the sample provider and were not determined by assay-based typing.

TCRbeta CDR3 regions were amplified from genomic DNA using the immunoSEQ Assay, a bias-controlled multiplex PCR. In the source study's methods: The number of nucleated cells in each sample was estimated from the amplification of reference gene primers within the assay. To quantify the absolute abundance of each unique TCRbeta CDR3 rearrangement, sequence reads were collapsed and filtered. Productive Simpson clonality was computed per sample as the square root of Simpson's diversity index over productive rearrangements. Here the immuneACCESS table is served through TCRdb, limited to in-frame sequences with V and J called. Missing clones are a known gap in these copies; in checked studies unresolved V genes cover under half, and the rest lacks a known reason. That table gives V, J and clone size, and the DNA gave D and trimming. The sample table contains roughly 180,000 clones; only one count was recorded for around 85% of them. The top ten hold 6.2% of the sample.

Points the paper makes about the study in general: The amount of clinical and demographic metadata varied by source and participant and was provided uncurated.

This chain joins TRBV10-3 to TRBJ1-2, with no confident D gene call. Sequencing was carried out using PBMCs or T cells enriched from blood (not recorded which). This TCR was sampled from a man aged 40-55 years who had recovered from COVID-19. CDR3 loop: CAISGSYGYTF. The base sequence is TGTGCCATCAGTGGCAGCTATGGCTACACCTTC.